Below, 11 T cell receptor beta chains from the same sample are listed, as sequenced in a study of identical twins. TCRdb independently ran MiXCR on the 5' RACE reads; one entry per CDR3 protein. The profile covers approximately 530,000 distinct CDR3 sequences, with about 20% appearing a single time and more than 0.4% taken by the ten largest. The same data also went into a second study, on yellow fever vaccine responses in identical twins.

Material for sequencing was CD4+ T cells sorted from blood. Receptors originate from a woman aged 18-29 years in good health.

The chain recombines TRBV5-1 with TRBJ2-5, with no clear D. The CDR3 spans 14 residues. Germline CDR1 and CDR2: SGHRS and YFSETQ. V lost 1 base and J 1 base, leaving 8 bases between the germline ends. The CDR3: CASSLFSSQETQYF. CDR3 nucleotide sequence: TGCGCCAGCAGCTTGTTTTCGTCCCAAGAGACCCAGTACTTC.

CDR3 in DNA: TGTGCCAGCAGTCCCGGACAGGGCCTTCGCGCCTACAATGAGCAGTTCTTC. Its protein product is CASSPGQGLRAYNEQFF. The chain joins TRBV28 to TRBJ2-1, with 8 bases that match TRBD1. The CDR3 extends over 17 amino acids. J was trimmed by 2 bases and V by 5 bases; bases with no gene match: 11. Per germline, CDR1 MDHEN and CDR2 SYDVKM.

This chain connects TRBV4-1 to TRBJ2-5; D unclear. CDR1 and CDR2 from the germline V gene are MGHRA and YSYEKL. The CDR3 loop spans 15 amino acids. The V gene lost 2 bases and the J gene lost 2 bases, with 12 bases spanning the gap. CDR3 DNA sequence: TGCGCCAGCAGCCAAACCAGGACCCGTCAAGAGACCCAGTACTTC. As protein: CASSQTRTRQETQYF.

V is TRBV3-1 and J is TRBJ2-1, with 12 nucleotides matching TRBD2. The V segment lost 5 bases and the J segment 3 bases; nucleotides outside the gene matches: 5. The germline CDR1 and CDR2 sequences are LGHDT and YNNKEL (reference sequence). The CDR3 consists of 16 residues. The CDR3 coding sequence is TGTGCCAGCAGCGGATGGACTAGCGGGAACTACAATGAGCAGTTCTTC. Encoded protein: CASSGWTSGNYNEQFF.

This sequence joins TRBV18 and TRBJ2-2, with D perhaps matching TRBD1 or TRBD2 (5 bases each). This CDR3 spans 15 amino acids. The germline V gene has CDR1 KGHSH and CDR2 LQKENI. V was trimmed by 5 bases and J by 1 base, leaving 11 bases between them. CDR3 in amino acids: CASSAPGRNTGELFF. CDR3 sequence (DNA): TGTGCCAGCTCAGCTCCGGGACGGAACACCGGGGAGCTGTTTTTT.

This clonotype showed up many times. The CDR3 DNA sequence: TGTGCCAGCAGTGATCGGGTGACTGAAGCTTTCTTT. Its protein product is CASSDRVTEAFF. The V and J genes are TRBV2 and TRBJ1-1; D remains ambiguous. Per the germline V gene, CDR1 is SNHLY and CDR2 is FYNNEI. V shed 3 bases and J shed 5 bases, with 7 bases lying between them. CDR3 size: 12 residues.

The chain has TRBV2 and TRBJ2-2; D call uncertain. Trimming stripped 6 bases from V and 4 bases from J, with 15 bases between. This CDR3 has 15 residues. The germline V gene encodes CDR1 SNHLY and CDR2 FYNNEI. CDR3 sequence (DNA): TGTGCCAGCAGCCCCGGCACTCCTCGCACCGGGGAGCTGTTTTTT. Translating it yields CASSPGTPRTGELFF.

The V call is TRBV6-5, the J call TRBJ1-2; 7 bases are a match to TRBD1. The CDR3 runs 14 residues. J gave up 8 bases and V 2 bases, and 8 bases lay outside the gene matches. Germline V gives CDR1 MNHEY, CDR2 SVGAGI. CDR3 coding DNA: TGTGCCAGCAGTTACAACAGGGGTTCATGGGGCTACACCTTC. This encodes CASSYNRGSWGYTF.

This clonotype has only a few counts. The chain combines TRBV20-1 with TRBJ2-1; perhaps TRBD2 as D (6 bases). Germline CDR1 is DFQATT and CDR2 is SNEGSKA (reference sequence). The CDR3 is made up of 12 amino acids. Trimming left V 7 bases short and J 4 bases short, with 11 bases between. The CDR3 nucleotides read TGCAGTGGGGACTTGGGGTACAATGAGCAGTTCTTC. Translation gives CSGDLGYNEQFF.

The sample holds a few counts of this clonotype. This rearrangement joins TRBV28 to TRBJ2-3; the D is unclear. This CDR3 has 16 residues. Germline-derived CDR1 and CDR2 are MDHEN and SYDVKM. V was shortened by 4 bases and J by 1 base, with 15 bases between the two germline ends. DNA for the CDR3: TGTGCCAGCAGTTCCCGAAGCGCCCTAGGCACAGATACGCAGTATTTT. It specifies CASSSRSALGTDTQYF.

The rearrangement links TRBV11-1 to TRBJ2-2, with TRBD1 matching 8 bases. CDR3 length equals 16 residues. In germline, CDR1 is SGHAT, CDR2 FQDESV (reference sequence). J was trimmed by 5 bases and V by 5 bases; bases with no gene match: 10. CDR3: CASSVGGQVRTGELFF. CDR3 nucleotide sequence: TGTGCCAGCAGCGTAGGGGGACAGGTTCGGACCGGGGAGCTGTTTTTT.